This T cell receptor beta chain was recorded in a study of T-cell memory formation after mild COVID-19. Looked up from germline, CDR1 is SGHVS and CDR2 is FNYEAQ. Trimming removed 5 bases from V and 6 bases from J, with 19 bases in between. There are 15 residues in the CDR3. Via MiXCR, TCRdb re-called the 5' RACE reads, giving one row per CDR3 protein. The table lists hundreds of thousands of distinct CDR3 sequences, approximately 15% of them singletons, with 20% to 25% in the top ten. This chain joins TRBV7-6 and TRBJ1-1; D gene unclear. This sequence originates from a young man who had mild COVID-19 (a few samples of this study predate the infection). Cell type and time point are not known. The sequenced material came from PBMCs or a T cell subset sorted from them (not recorded which). The CDR3 DNA reads as TGTGCCAGCAGCCCCGGGTTGTCGGGTTCCCCTGAAGCTTTCTTT. Its translation is CASSPGLSGSPEAFF. The entire variable domain, with the rest obtained from reference TRBV7-6 and TRBJ1-1, is as follows: GAGVSQSPRYKVTKRGQDVALRCDPISGHVSLYWYRQALGQGPEFLTYFNYEAQQDKSGLPNDRFSAERPEGSISTLTIQRTEQRDSAMYRCASSPGLSGSPEAFFGQGTRLTVV.